This T cell receptor (beta chain) was sequenced for a study of shared clonotypes between healthy human individuals. The naive CD8 fraction comprised CD45RO-negative cells positively selected for CCR7 and excluded terminally differentiated effector memory CD45RA+ cells. Method: immunoSEQ multiplex PCR; TCRdb's copy keeps in-frame clones and lacks some. Of 1.5 million to 2.5 million clones in the sample, about 95% were seen once. Germline-derived CDR1 and CDR2 are MNHEY and SVGAGI. Deletions cut 2 bases from V and 3 bases from J, with 13 bases between. The CDR3 is 15 residues long. Material for sequencing was naive CD8+ T cells sorted from blood. This rearrangement joins TRBV6-5 to TRBJ1-2; tentative D call: TRBD1 (5 bases). The receptor comes from a man aged 18 to 29 in good health. CDR3 loop: CASSYRSGTYYGYTF. The DNA for the CDR3 is TGTGCCAGCAGTTACAGGTCGGGGACTTACTATGGCTACACCTTC.